This TCR beta chain was sequenced in a study of shared clonotypes between healthy human individuals. Profiling relied on immunoSEQ multiplex PCR, and the TCRdb table lists in-frame clones only, not all of them. The sample includes over a million clones, roughly 96% of them seen just once. A split of CD4+ cells into CD45RA+ naive and CD45RA-negative memory subsets was performed. From germline, CDR1 is SGHNT and CDR2 YYREEE (reference sequence). The V end was cut by 6 bases, the J end by 5 bases, with 14 bases between. The CDR3 consists of 13 residues. The V call is TRBV5-4, the J call TRBJ2-5, with D perhaps being TRBD1 or TRBD2 (5 bases each). The clonotype was recovered from a man younger than 40 in good health. Source material: naive CD4+ T cells sorted from blood. Subset given: CD45RA+ positively selected. The CDR3 loop is CASTEVGEETQYF. The CDR3 DNA is TGTGCCAGCACCGAGGTAGGGGAGGAGACCCAGTACTTC.